A selection of T cell receptor beta chains follows, all from one sample in a study of T cells in tuberculosis. Clones were sequenced by immunoSEQ multiplex PCR, and TCRdb holds only the in-frame ones, with some missing. The top ten clones hold roughly 6% of a sample with about 34,000 clones, approximately 96% of them seen once. The material sequenced was PBMCs. All receptors come from a donor aged 10-30 years with latent tuberculosis or without tuberculosis infection. The CDR3 runs from the conserved cysteine through the conserved F or W. The order of the fields is D gene, J gene, clone size, V gene, CDR3 DNA, CDR3 protein. D genes are given only for firm matches. Rows give clone size only sometimes, using once, few, many, or a class for an expanded clone.

d_call: -
j_call: TRBJ1-1
clone_size: once
v_call: TRBV30
cdr3_nt: TGTGCCTGGATAGCCATGAACACTGAAGCTTTCTTT
cdr3_aa: CAWIAMNTEAFF

d_call: TRBD2
j_call: TRBJ2-1
clone_size: -
v_call: TRBV6-4
cdr3_nt: TGTGCCAGCAGTGACTCCGGGGGGGACTACAATGAGCAGTTCTTC
cdr3_aa: CASSDSGGDYNEQFF

d_call: -
j_call: TRBJ1-5
clone_size: -
v_call: TRBV5-6
cdr3_nt: TGTGCCAGCAGCTTGGTAGGGGATAGCCAGCCCCAGCATTTT
cdr3_aa: CASSLVGDSQPQHF

d_call: -
j_call: TRBJ1-2
clone_size: -
v_call: TRBV10-3
cdr3_nt: TGTGCCATCACCCGGGGTACGCCTAACTATGGCTACACCTTC
cdr3_aa: CAITRGTPNYGYTF

d_call: TRBD2
j_call: TRBJ2-5
clone_size: -
v_call: TRBV5-1
cdr3_nt: TGCGCCAGCAGCCGGGCGGGAGGGGAGGAGACCCAGTACTTC
cdr3_aa: CASSRAGGEETQYF

d_call: TRBD1
j_call: TRBJ1-2
clone_size: -
v_call: TRBV2
cdr3_nt: TGTGCCAGCAGTGAACGCGACAGGGGTACTAACTATGGCTACACCTTC
cdr3_aa: CASSERDRGTNYGYTF

d_call: -
j_call: TRBJ1-5
clone_size: -
v_call: TRBV6-6
cdr3_nt: TGTGCCAGCAGCGCCCAGGTGGCCCAGCATTTT
cdr3_aa: CASSAQVAQHF

d_call: TRBD1
j_call: TRBJ2-2
clone_size: -
v_call: TRBV5-1
cdr3_nt: TGCGCCAGCAGCTCCGGTGGTCAGGGGGCGAGAACCGGGGAGCTGTTTTTT
cdr3_aa: CASSSGGQGARTGELFF

d_call: TRBD1
j_call: TRBJ1-3
clone_size: -
v_call: TRBV28
cdr3_nt: TGTGCCAGCAGTTTTCTGACAGGGGTCGGAAACACCATATATTTT
cdr3_aa: CASSFLTGVGNTIYF

d_call: -
j_call: TRBJ2-6
clone_size: -
v_call: TRBV6-1
cdr3_nt: TGTGCCAGCAGTGCTAGCTCTGGGGCCAACGTCCTGACTTTC
cdr3_aa: CASSASSGANVLTF

d_call: -
j_call: TRBJ2-7
clone_size: -
v_call: TRBV10-1
cdr3_nt: TGCGCCAGTATGATGTCAGTCGCCTACGAGCAGTACTTC
cdr3_aa: CASMMSVAYEQYF

d_call: -
j_call: TRBJ2-1
clone_size: once
v_call: TRBV5-6
cdr3_nt: TGTGCCAGCAGCGTACTAGTAAGAGGTGAGCAGTTCTTC
cdr3_aa: CASSVLVRGEQFF

d_call: -
j_call: TRBJ2-5
clone_size: -
v_call: TRBV27
cdr3_nt: TGTGCCAGCAGTCCGGGTACAGGGCTTATGTACCAAGAGACCCAGTACTTC
cdr3_aa: CASSPGTGLMYQETQYF

d_call: -
j_call: TRBJ1-4
clone_size: -
v_call: TRBV5-1
cdr3_nt: TGCGCCAGCAGCTTGGCCGTCTTTAGAAATGAAAAACTGTTTTTT
cdr3_aa: CASSLAVFRNEKLFF

d_call: TRBD1
j_call: TRBJ1-1
clone_size: -
v_call: TRBV4-1
cdr3_nt: TGCGCCAGCAGCCAACGCGGACAGGGATCGAACACTGAAGCTTTCTTT
cdr3_aa: CASSQRGQGSNTEAFF

d_call: TRBD2
j_call: TRBJ2-1
clone_size: -
v_call: TRBV7-3
cdr3_nt: TGTGCCAGCAGCTTGACGGGGGGGCGTCTTAGTGAGCAGTTCTTC
cdr3_aa: CASSLTGGRLSEQFF

d_call: -
j_call: TRBJ1-4
clone_size: -
v_call: TRBV5-1
cdr3_nt: TGCGCCAGCAGCTCCCCCAGTAATGAAAAACTGTTTTTT
cdr3_aa: CASSSPSNEKLFF